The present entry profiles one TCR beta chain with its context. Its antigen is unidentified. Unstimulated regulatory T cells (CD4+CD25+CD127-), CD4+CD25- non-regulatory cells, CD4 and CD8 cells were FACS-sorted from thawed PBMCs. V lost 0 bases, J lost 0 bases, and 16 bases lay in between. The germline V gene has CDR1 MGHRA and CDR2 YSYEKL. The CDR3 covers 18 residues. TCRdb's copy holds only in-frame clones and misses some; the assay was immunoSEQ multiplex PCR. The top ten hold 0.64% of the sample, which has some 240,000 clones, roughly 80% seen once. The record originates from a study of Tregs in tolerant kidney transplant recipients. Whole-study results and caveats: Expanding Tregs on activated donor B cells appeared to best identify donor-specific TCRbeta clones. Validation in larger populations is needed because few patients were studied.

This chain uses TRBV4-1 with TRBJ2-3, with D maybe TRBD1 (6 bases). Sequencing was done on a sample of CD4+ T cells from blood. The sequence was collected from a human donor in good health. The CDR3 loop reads CASSQDITGHRSTDTQYF. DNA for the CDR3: TGCGCCAGCAGCCAAGATATTACGGGACACCGAAGCACAGATACGCAGTATTTT.